The entry that follows covers one T cell receptor beta chain sequence. The record originates from a study of blood T cell repertoires in COVID-19. Germline assignment: CDR1 SGHRS and CDR2 YFSETQ. This CDR3 is built from 15 residues. V was shortened by 0 bases and J by 3 bases, with 13 bases between the two germline ends. The assay was immunoSEQ multiplex PCR, and TCRdb's table has in-frame clones only and misses some. The table has approximately 94,000 clones, about 90% seen once; the top ten hold about 7.4%. What was sequenced was peripheral blood. The chain recombines TRBV5-1 with TRBJ2-7; D is unclear. The TCR comes from a man aged 25 to 40 in a cohort sampled during active COVID-19. In DNA, the CDR3 is TGCGCCAGCAGCTTGGCCGCTGGCCTCCACTACGAGCAGTACTTC. Protein sequence: CASSLAAGLHYEQYF.